Listed below are T cell receptor beta chains from one sample, sequenced in a study of CD8 T cells in Susac syndrome. TCRdb independently ran MiXCR on the immunoSEQ multiplex PCR reads; one entry per CDR3 protein. The repertoire holds some 150,000 distinct CDR3 sequences, with roughly 95% as singletons. The source material was CD8+ T cells from PBMCs. The receptors were gathered from a human donor with multiple sclerosis. The CDR3 runs from the conserved cysteine through the conserved F or W. Fields, in order: J gene, V gene, D gene, CDR3 protein, CDR3 DNA. D genes are given only for firm matches.

j_gene: TRBJ2-7; v_gene: TRBV4-1; d_gene: TRBD2; CDR3aa: CASSQVGLAGTYEQYF; CDR3nt: TGCGCCAGCAGCCAGGTGGGACTAGCAGGGACCTACGAGCAGTACTTC
j_gene: TRBJ1-2; v_gene: TRBV12-3/TRBV12-4; d_gene: NA; CDR3aa: CATSTANYGYTF; CDR3nt: TGTGCCACTTCGACAGCTAACTATGGCTACACCTTC
j_gene: TRBJ2-1; v_gene: TRBV6-5; d_gene: TRBD1; CDR3aa: CASTSGTGDNEQFF; CDR3nt: TGTGCCAGCACTTCCGGGACAGGGGACAATGAGCAGTTCTTC